Listed here are 9 T cell receptor beta chains from one sample, sequenced in a study of human T cells and chemical hapten exposure. The sample's time point: patch test 1, 2 weeks after DPC sensitization. Indicated treatment: therapeutic diphenylcyclopropenone sensitization with weekly scalp DPC. TCRdb reprocessed the RACE reads with MiXCR, giving one entry per CDR3 protein. Of 80,000 to 100,000 distinct CDR3 sequences in the sample, around 12% are singletons; the top ten hold approximately 2.1%. The sequences come from whole blood, collected in connection with sensitization to the hapten diphenylcyclopropenone (DPC). Every receptor here comes from a woman aged 40 to 50 with alopecia areata. Some clones in this sample may be carry-over from other donors' samples.

The chain couples TRBV7-9 to TRBJ2-7, with 10 positions matching TRBD2. Germline CDR1 is SEHNR and CDR2 is FQNEAQ (reference sequence). The CDR3 has 15 residues. With 5 bases clipped from V and 5 bases from J, the junction kept 9 bases outside the gene matches. CDR3 nucleotide sequence: TGTGCCAGCAGCCTAGGGTCGAGCGGGAGGGACGAGCAGTACTTC. It is translated as CASSLGSSGRDEQYF.

The rearrangement links TRBV16 to TRBJ1-6; D is ambiguous. Trimming stripped 0 bases from V and 7 bases from J, with 4 bases between. The CDR3 spans 13 residues. CDR1 and CDR2 from the germline V gene are KGHSY and FQNENV. In nucleotides, the CDR3 is TGTGCCAGCAGCCAATCTTGGAATTCACCCCTCCACTTT. Its translation: CASSQSWNSPLHF.

This clonotype has at least ten counts. The chain is built from TRBV6-6 and TRBJ2-1, with 8 bases that match TRBD1. Germline assignment: CDR1 MNHNY and CDR2 SVGAGI (reference sequence). The CDR3 consists of 15 residues. V was pared by 2 bases and J by 2 bases, with 2 bases of the junction left unmatched. The CDR3, as DNA: TGTGCCAGCAGTTACGAGGACAGGGCCTACAATGAGCAGTTCTTC. Protein product: CASSYEDRAYNEQFF.

This clonotype was recorded many times. This chain connects TRBV20-1 to TRBJ2-2; 8 positions match TRBD1. This CDR3 has 16 amino acids. The trim removed 5 bases at V and 2 bases at J, leaving 10 bases unmatched. Looked up from germline, CDR1 is DFQATT and CDR2 is SNEGSKA (reference sequence). CDR3: CSAPRTGRVNTGELFF. In nucleotides, the CDR3 is TGCAGTGCTCCCCGGACAGGGAGAGTAAACACCGGGGAGCTGTTTTTT.

In this sample, this clonotype turned up many times. This sequence joins TRBV2 and TRBJ2-3; D is perhaps TRBD1 or TRBD2 (5 bases each). This CDR3 region has 15 residues. Germline CDR1 reads SNHLY; CDR2 reads FYNNEI. The V end lost 4 bases, the J end lost 3 bases, and 14 bases lay between the germline ends. CDR3 nucleotides: TGTGCCAGCAGTGTTTGGGGGTCTAGGACAGATACGCAGTATTTT. The encoded protein is CASSVWGSRTDTQYF.

This clonotype was counted at least ten times. The chain has TRBV3-1 and TRBJ1-1; 9 positions agree with TRBD1. CDR3 length: 14 amino acids. Germline CDR1 LGHDT, CDR2 YNNKEL (reference sequence). Germline trimming cut 1 base from V and 4 bases from J; bases unmatched to any gene: 1. CDR3 nucleotides: TGTGCCAGCAGCCAAGCGACAGGGGGCACTGAAGCTTTCTTT. Translating gives CASSQATGGTEAFF.

The chain is built from TRBV20-1 and TRBJ1-1, with 9 nucleotides matching TRBD1. With 0 bases clipped from V and 5 bases from J, the junction kept 10 bases outside the gene matches. CDR1 and CDR2 from the germline V gene are DFQATT and SNEGSKA (reference sequence). The CDR3 sequence is 16 residues long. The CDR3, as DNA: TGCAGTGCTAGAGATCCGGGACAGGGAACGTTGACTGAAGCTTTCTTT. Its protein is CSARDPGQGTLTEAFF.

The chain is built from TRBV20-1 and TRBJ2-7; TRBD1 might be the D (5 bases). Per the germline V gene, CDR1 is DFQATT and CDR2 is SNEGSKA (reference sequence). The CDR3 totals 11 residues. V lost 4 bases and J 2 bases, leaving 6 bases between the germline ends. The CDR3 DNA follows: TGCAGTGCTAAGGGGACCTACGAGCAGTACTTC. Its protein product is CSAKGTYEQYF.

The genes are TRBV7-3 and TRBJ2-1, with 8 bases matching TRBD2. There are 16 residues in the CDR3. Germline CDR1 reads SGHTA; CDR2 reads FQGTGA. The V and J ends lost 3 bases and 7 bases, in that order; junction bases with no gene match: 11. The CDR3 is CASSFHPGTSKNEQFF. CDR3 coding DNA: TGTGCCAGCAGCTTCCACCCCGGGACTAGTAAGAATGAGCAGTTCTTC.